This T cell receptor beta chain came from a study of a mutant IDH1 vaccine in newly diagnosed glioma. Overall study: Patients' prior therapy spanned radiotherapy, temozolomide, or both; most underwent both.

Of note for this clone: The antigen is unknown.

Clones were read by immunoSEQ multiplex PCR, and TCRdb kept only the in-frame ones, dropping some. This table holds 60,000 or so clones, 89% found once. Time point given: week 11, during vaccination. Doses consisted of 300 ug of mutant IDH1 20-mer peptide each, paired with topical imiquimod. The donor cohort comprised cases of new WHO grade 3 or 4 IDH1-mutant, ATRX-lost astrocytoma. Germline V CDR1 and CDR2: MGHRA, YSYEKL. The V segment lost 0 bases and the J segment 3 bases; nucleotides outside the gene matches: 3. The CDR3 covers 15 residues. The sample was PBMCs, taken from a glioma patient whose treatment included an IDH1 peptide vaccine. The clonotype comes from a man aged 40-50 years with glioma. This sequence joins TRBV4-1 and TRBJ1-2, with 8 bases fitting TRBD1. CDR3 DNA: TGCGCCAGCAGCCAAGACAGGGGGCAGGACTATGGCTACACCTTC. It encodes CASSQDRGQDYGYTF.